Below are 9 T cell receptor beta chains sequenced from a single sample in a study of T cell responses to AZD1222 COVID-19 vaccine. Some clones are missing from TCRdb's copy, which holds only in-frame ones; the method was immunoSEQ multiplex PCR. The data hold roughly 98,000 clones, with around nine tenths observed a single time. This specimen consisted of peripheral blood, obtained 28 days after the second AZD1222 dose. The receptors were gathered from an adult who received the AZD1222 COVID-19 vaccine.

The chain has TRBV3-1 (or the pseudogene TRBV3-2) and TRBJ2-3, with a tentative D call TRBD2 (6 bases). V shed 5 bases and J shed 3 bases, with 9 bases lying between them. This CDR3 has 13 residues. CDR1 and CDR2 from the germline V gene are LGHDT and YNNKEL (reference sequence). This CDR3 reads CASSLGGTDTQYF. The DNA for the CDR3 is TGTGCCAGCAGCTTGGGGGGTACAGATACGCAGTATTTT.

This chain links TRBV27 with TRBJ1-5; possible D gene TRBD1, 6 bases. V lost 2 bases and J lost 4, with 9 bases in between. CDR3 size: 14 residues. In germline, CDR1 is MNHEY, CDR2 SMNVEV (reference sequence). Here the CDR3 DNA reads TGTGCCAGCAGTTTAGGGGGGCCAAATCAGCCCCAGCATTTT. Amino acid sequence: CASSLGGPNQPQHF.

J is TRBJ1-5 and V is TRBV5-1, with 7 bases aligning to TRBD1. The CDR3 has 14 residues. The V gene end was trimmed by 4 bases and the J gene end by 6 bases; junction bases not matched to a gene: 7. CDR1 is SGHRS and CDR2 is YFSETQ in the germline V gene. CDR3 bases: TGCGCCAGCAGCCAGGGGGAGGTGGGTCAGCCCCAGCATTTT. This sequence encodes CASSQGEVGQPQHF.

This clone was counted between two and nine times. The chain uses TRBV5-1 and TRBJ2-7, with D perhaps TRBD1 or TRBD2 (5 bases each). V lost 7 bases and J 7 bases, leaving 21 bases between the germline ends. The CDR3 sequence is 14 residues long. Germline values: CDR1 SGHRS, CDR2 YFSETQ. CDR3 loop: CASGSGTPLAEQYF. CDR3 nucleotides: TGCGCCAGCGGCTCCGGGACCCCCCTGGCGGAGCAGTACTTC.

The chain combines TRBV27 with TRBJ1-5; D unclear. Germline-derived CDR1 and CDR2 are MNHEY and SMNVEV (reference sequence). V was shortened by 7 bases and J by 0 bases, with 16 bases between the two germline ends. This CDR3 region has 16 residues. The CDR3: CASKFAAAYSNQPQHF. The DNA for the CDR3 is TGTGCCAGCAAATTTGCGGCAGCTTATAGCAATCAGCCCCAGCATTTT.

In this sample, this clone turned up once. The V gene is TRBV6-5, the J gene TRBJ1-2; 7 bases agree with TRBD1. Losses at the gene ends were 7 bases for V and 2 bases for J; bases not matched to a gene: 4. This CDR3 comprises 13 residues. Germline CDR1 MNHEY, CDR2 SVGAGI. In nucleotides, the CDR3 is TGTGCCAGCATGACAGGGTCAAACTATGGCTACACCTTC. Translation: CASMTGSNYGYTF.

The chain uses TRBV5-1 and TRBJ1-1; no clear D. With 0 bases removed from V and 9 bases from J, the gap between germline ends came to 12 bases. Germline V gene data show CDR1 as SGHRS and CDR2 as YFSETQ. This CDR3 contains 13 residues. This chain's CDR3 is CASSLGEVAQAFF. The CDR3 DNA sequence: TGCGCCAGCAGCTTGGGGGAGGTGGCACAAGCTTTCTTT.

The chain couples TRBV10-1 to TRBJ1-1, with unresolved D. CDR1 WNHNN and CDR2 SYGVQD come from the germline V gene (reference sequence). The CDR3 has 13 amino acids. Trimming stripped 6 bases from V and 0 bases from J, with 8 bases between. The CDR3 DNA sequence: TGCGCCAGCAGGGAGGTCATGAACACTGAAGCTTTCTTT. Amino acids: CASREVMNTEAFF.

The chain joins TRBV7-3 to TRBJ1-2; 11 nucleotides line up with TRBD1. The CDR3 runs to 13 residues. The germline CDR1 and CDR2 sequences are SGHTA and FQGTGA. The junction had 4 bases not matched to a gene; V was cut back by 5 bases and J by 8 bases. The CDR3 sequence: CASSEDRGRGYTF. Written as DNA, the CDR3 is TGTGCCAGCAGCGAGGACAGGGGGCGAGGCTACACCTTC.